This entry features one TCR beta chain sequence. This record comes from a study of CD8 T cells in Susac syndrome. An amount of RNA that ranged from roughly 0.5 to 1 ug was reverse transcribed with random hexamers. The authors amplified TCR beta CDR3 across 54 Vbeta and 13 Jbeta using immunoSEQ multiplex PCR. TCRdb redid the calling of the immunoSEQ multiplex PCR reads with MiXCR, one entry per CDR3 protein. The sample holds 300,000 to 350,000 distinct CDR3 sequences, about 90% seen once. Blood CD8+ and CD4+ T cells underwent high-throughput TCR beta sequencing. In the multiple sclerosis control group, patients were treatment-naive and had stable or active relapsing-remitting disease. TEMRA cells were FACS-enriched, with CD8+ and CD4+ T cells isolated negatively. The sequence came from a human donor with multiple sclerosis. The sample taken for sequencing was CD4+ T cells from PBMCs.

CDR3: CSARRTGVRETQYF. The CDR3 DNA reads as TGCAGTGCTAGGAGGACGGGAGTACGAGAGACCCAGTACTTC. The V gene is TRBV20-1, the J gene TRBJ2-5; possibly TRBD2 for D (6 bases). This CDR3 has 14 residues. Germline-derived CDR1 and CDR2 are DFQATT and SNEGSKA (reference sequence). Trimming removed 3 bases at V and 4 bases at J, with 15 bases between.